This is a list of T cell receptor beta chains from one sample in a study of T cell responses to AZD1222 COVID-19 vaccine. Method: immunoSEQ multiplex PCR; TCRdb's copy keeps in-frame clones and lacks some. Among some 140,000 clones, approximately 85% were seen once, and the ten largest hold more than 7.5%. The sequenced sample was peripheral blood, obtained 28 days after the second dose of the MenACWY control vaccine. All receptors derive from an adult who received the MenACWY meningococcal vaccine as a control. Each CDR3 is given with its conserved first and last residue. The order of the fields is clone size, CDR3 length, J gene, V gene, D gene, CDR3 DNA, CDR3 protein. A D gene is named only where the DNA matches it firmly. Some rows have no size entry. The others give once, few or many, or a class for an expanded clone.

. | 14 | TRBJ2-1 | TRBV15 | . | TGTGCCACCAGCAGAGATCGGACCTACAATGAGCAGTTCTTC | CATSRDRTYNEQFF
. | 13 | TRBJ1-2 | TRBV7-2 | . | TGTGCCAGCAGCCCTAGATCTCACTCGGGCTACACCTTC | CASSPRSHSGYTF
. | 13 | TRBJ1-1 | TRBV4-1 | . | TGCGCCAGCGGACGAGGGGAAGGGACTGAAGCTTTCTTT | CASGRGEGTEAFF
. | 14 | TRBJ1-6 | TRBV19 | . | TGTGCCAGTAGTATCCAGCAGTCAGGGCCACCCCTCCACTTT | CASSIQQSGPPLHF
few | 13 | TRBJ1-2 | TRBV29-1 | TRBD1 | TGCAGCGTTCGGACAGGGGAGGTGGATGGCTACACCTTC | CSVRTGEVDGYTF
. | 15 | TRBJ1-2 | TRBV19 | . | TGTGCCAGTAGTATAGTGGGCGGACAAATCTATGGCTACACCTTC | CASSIVGGQIYGYTF
. | 14 | TRBJ2-2 | TRBV6-5 | . | TGTGCCAGCAGGGGCGTAGGAGGCACCGGGGAGCTGTTTTTT | CASRGVGGTGELFF
. | 14 | TRBJ2-3 | TRBV7-3 | TRBD2 | TGTGCCAGCAACGGCGGGAGGGGATCAGATACGCAGTATTTT | CASNGGRGSDTQYF
. | 13 | TRBJ1-2 | TRBV30 | . | TGTGCCTGGACCGGGCTGTCGGGGTACGGCTACACCTTC | CAWTGLSGYGYTF
once | 14 | TRBJ1-1 | TRBV7-9 | TRBD1 | TGTGCCAGCAGTTTCAACAGGGGGAACACTGAAGCTTTCTTT | CASSFNRGNTEAFF
. | 15 | TRBJ1-2 | TRBV14 | . | TGTGCCAGCAGCCAGGGGAGGACCACTAACTATGGCTACACCTTC | CASSQGRTTNYGYTF